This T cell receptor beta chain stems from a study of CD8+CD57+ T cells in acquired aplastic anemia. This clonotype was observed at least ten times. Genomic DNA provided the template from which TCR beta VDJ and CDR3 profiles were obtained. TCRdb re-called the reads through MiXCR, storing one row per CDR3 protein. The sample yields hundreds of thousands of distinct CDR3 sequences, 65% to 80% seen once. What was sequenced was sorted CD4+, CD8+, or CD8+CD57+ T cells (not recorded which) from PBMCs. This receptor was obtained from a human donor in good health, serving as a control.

CDR3 sequence (DNA): TGTGCCAGTAGTAACGGACAGGGGGCGCGTCGGGAGACCCAGTACTTC. Translation: CASSNGQGARRETQYF. The J gene is TRBJ2-5, the V gene TRBV19; 11 bases map to TRBD1. V was pared by 4 bases and J by 5 bases, with 9 bases of the junction left unmatched. The CDR3 covers 16 residues. Germline V gene lookup returns CDR1 LNHDA and CDR2 SQIVND (reference sequence).